A single sample is the source of the 7 T cell receptor beta chains below, sequenced in a study of Graves' ophthalmopathy and Graves' hyperthyroidism. Using RNA transcripts, the TCR beta CDR3 regions were amplified. A first-round RT-PCR used HTBI primers, followed by a second-round multiplex PCR. TCRdb re-analysed the multiplex PCR reads in MiXCR, keeping a single row per CDR3 protein. Here the sample spans more than 300,000 distinct CDR3 sequences, roughly 15% being singletons. The sample consisted of peripheral blood. The receptors derive from an adult woman with stable Graves' hyperthyroidism.

The CDR3 region is CAISSQGNSNQPQHF. CDR3 sequence (DNA): TGTGCCATCAGTTCTCAGGGGAATAGCAATCAGCCCCAGCATTTT. The rearrangement joins TRBV10-3 to TRBJ1-5; weak D call: TRBD1 (6 bases). This CDR3 contains 15 residues. Germline V CDR1 and CDR2: ENHRY, SYGVKD. The V gene lost 5 bases and the J gene lost 0 bases, with 11 bases spanning the gap.

In its sample, this clonotype was seen many times. The V call is TRBV20-1, the J call TRBJ2-7; 14 bases are shared with TRBD2. V lost 4 bases and J lost 0; bases outside the gene matches: 8. The CDR3 runs 17 residues. Germline assignment: CDR1 DFQATT and CDR2 SNEGSKA (reference sequence). The CDR3, as DNA: TGCAGTGCTAAAAGGACTAGCGGGAGGATAGACTCCTACGAGCAGTACTTC. Protein: CSAKRTSGRIDSYEQYF.

The rearrangement joins TRBV6-2 or TRBV6-3 to TRBJ2-3; 13 positions match TRBD2. Trimming removed 5 bases from V and 2 bases from J; junction bases left unmatched: 10. Germline V CDR1 and CDR2: MNHEY, SVGEGT. This CDR3 has 18 residues. The CDR3 DNA is TGTGCCAGCAGTCCCGACTTAGGACTAGCGGGAGACACAGATACGCAGTATTTT. Translation gives CASSPDLGLAGDTDTQYF.

This clonotype was recorded at least ten times. The chain joins TRBV5-1 to TRBJ2-2; D may be TRBD2 (6 bases). The CDR3 runs 15 residues. Trimming took 2 bases from V and 1 from J, leaving 9 bases between them. CDR1 SGHRS and CDR2 YFSETQ come from the germline V gene. The CDR3 region is CASSLIAVNTGELFF. DNA of the CDR3: TGCGCCAGCAGCTTAATAGCGGTGAACACCGGGGAGCTGTTTTTT.

This clonotype was found many times. This rearrangement joins TRBV20-1 to TRBJ1-3; weak D call: TRBD1 (5 bases). V was pared by 0 bases and J by 2 bases, with 11 bases between. The length of the CDR3 is 15 residues. CDR1 is DFQATT and CDR2 is SNEGSKA in the germline V gene (reference sequence). The DNA for the CDR3 is TGCAGTGCTAGAGATTGGGGGGTCGCTGGAAACACCATATATTTT. Protein sequence: CSARDWGVAGNTIYF.

The J gene is TRBJ2-5, the V gene TRBV14; D not certain. This CDR3 spans 13 amino acids. V was cut by 3 bases and J by 5 bases, with 10 bases left in between. The germline CDR1 and CDR2 sequences are SGHDN and FVKESK. CDR3 in amino acids: CASSHERLETQYF. Here the CDR3 DNA reads TGTGCCAGCAGCCATGAGAGGCTGGAGACCCAGTACTTC.

A word on this clonotype: A much larger clone differs by one base, so this may be a read error. The CDR3 does not end in the conserved phenylalanine or tryptophan, so this is likely a read error. The chain combines TRBV27 with TRBJ2-7, with D tentatively TRBD1 (5 bases). CDR1 and CDR2 (germline): MNHEY, SMNVEV (reference sequence). V was cut by 0 bases and J by 2 bases, with 11 bases left in between. The CDR3 runs to 15 residues. CDR3: CASSLSSTGTYEQYL. The CDR3 bases are TGTGCCAGCAGTTTATCGAGCACAGGCACCTACGAGCAGTACTTG.